The next 10 T cell receptor beta chains were all read from a single sample in a study of cytomegalovirus exposure and HLA in healthy donors. Primers for the PCR totalled 60 Vbeta and 13 Jbeta. Assay used: immunoSEQ multiplex PCR; TCRdb lists only in-frame clones, some missing. This table holds under 200,000 clones, roughly 80% found once. The material sequenced was PBMCs. The source of these receptors is a woman in her 30s in good health and CMV-seronegative.

V gene TRBV6-4 combines with J gene TRBJ2-3; 11 bases map to TRBD1. The germline gives CDR1 MRHNA, CDR2 SNTAGT. The CDR3 is 16 residues long. The V segment lost 1 base and the J segment 4 bases; nucleotides outside the gene matches: 4. CDR3 protein: CASSDFGTGGSDTQYF. The CDR3 nucleotides read TGTGCCAGCAGTGACTTCGGGACAGGGGGTTCAGATACGCAGTATTTT.

This rearrangement joins TRBV7-2 to TRBJ1-5, with TRBD1 as a possible D gene (5 bases). V was pared by 4 bases and J by 7 bases, with 17 bases between. Per germline, CDR1 SGHTA and CDR2 FQGNSA. The CDR3 spans 15 residues. The CDR3 region has the DNA TGTGCCAGCAGCTATTCGGCGGGGCTAGAACAGCCCCAGCATTTT. Translation: CASSYSAGLEQPQHF.

J is TRBJ1-1 and V is TRBV5-6; tentatively, D is TRBD1 (6 bases). V lost 4 bases, J lost 7 bases, and 20 bases lay in between. This CDR3 has 15 amino acids. CDR1 is SGHDT, CDR2 YYEEEE, per germline. DNA of the CDR3: TGTGCCAGCAGCCCCGGGCCCCGGACAGCTAATGAAGCTTTCTTT. Amino acid sequence: CASSPGPRTANEAFF.

The rearrangement joins TRBV18 to TRBJ2-7, with 13 bases aligning to TRBD2. Germline V gene data show CDR1 as KGHSH and CDR2 as LQKENI. After removal of 4 bases from V and 0 bases from J, the junction contained 0 bases not matched to a gene. The CDR3 loop spans 15 amino acids. The chain's CDR3 is CASSRTSGGSYEQYF. The CDR3 bases are TGTGCCAGCTCACGGACTAGCGGGGGCTCCTACGAGCAGTACTTC.

J is TRBJ2-7 and V is TRBV5-1; 8 bases map to TRBD2. The junction had 9 bases not matched to a gene; V was cut back by 7 bases and J by 3 bases. Germline lookup yields CDR1 SGHRS and CDR2 YFSETQ. The CDR3 covers 14 residues. CDR3 protein: CASAREGGYYEQYF. The CDR3 DNA follows: TGCGCCAGCGCCCGGGAGGGGGGGTACTACGAGCAGTACTTC. Full variable domain (remainder filled in from reference TRBV5-1 and TRBJ2-7): KAGVTQTPRYLIKTRGQQVTLSCSPISGHRSVSWYQQTPGQGLQFLFEYFSETQRNKGNFPGRFSGRQFSNSRSEMNVSTLELGDSALYLCASAREGGYYEQYFGPGTRLTVT.

The rearrangement joins TRBV28 to TRBJ2-1; perhaps TRBD1 as D (6 bases). Germline CDR1 MDHEN, CDR2 SYDVKM. V gave up 5 bases and J gave up 4 bases, with 15 bases separating them. The CDR3 is made up of 15 amino acids. CDR3 in amino acids: CASSRDTARYNEQFF. DNA for the CDR3: TGTGCCAGCAGTCGGGACACAGCCCGTTACAATGAGCAGTTCTTC. The whole variable domain, filled in from reference TRBV28 and TRBJ2-1, reads DVKVTQSSRYLVKRTGEKVFLECVQDMDHENMFWYRQDPGLGLRLIYFSYDVKMKEKGDIPEGYSVSREKKERFSLILESASTNQTSMYLCASSRDTARYNEQFFGPGTRLTVL.

The V call is TRBV4-1, the J call TRBJ1-2; D unclear. Germline V CDR1 and CDR2: MGHRA, YSYEKL. The CDR3 sequence is 16 residues long. Between the trimmed V and J ends, which lost 1 base and 8 bases, there was a span of 20 bases. CDR3: CASSQASRASEGGYTF. CDR3 nucleotide sequence: TGCGCCAGCAGCCAAGCGAGCCGGGCCTCTGAGGGCGGCTACACCTTC.

This clone was picked up a small number of times. The V call is TRBV2, the J call TRBJ1-1, with a weak D call TRBD1 (5 bases). Trimming shortened V by 8 bases and J by 4 bases, and 14 bases separated the two germline ends. There are 13 residues in the CDR3. CDR1 is SNHLY and CDR2 is FYNNEI in the germline V gene. This CDR3 is CASLLGGGTEAFF. The CDR3 nucleotides read TGTGCCAGCCTTTTGGGGGGAGGCACTGAAGCTTTCTTT.

The genes are TRBV21-1 and TRBJ1-1. TRBV21-1 is a pseudogene. The CDR3 contains 15 residues. In nucleotides, the CDR3 is TGTGCCAGCAGCAAAGCGAGCCGTTCGGGCACTGAAGCTTTCTTT. Protein sequence: CASSKASRSGTEAFF.

This chain connects TRBV4-1 to TRBJ1-2; D gene unclear. Per the germline V gene, CDR1 is MGHRA and CDR2 is YSYEKL. CDR3 length: 14 residues. Trimming shortened V by 0 bases and J by 4 bases, and 9 bases separated the two germline ends. As DNA, the CDR3 is TGCGCCAGCAGCCAAGATCGGGGATTCTATGGCTACACCTTC. Translating it yields CASSQDRGFYGYTF.